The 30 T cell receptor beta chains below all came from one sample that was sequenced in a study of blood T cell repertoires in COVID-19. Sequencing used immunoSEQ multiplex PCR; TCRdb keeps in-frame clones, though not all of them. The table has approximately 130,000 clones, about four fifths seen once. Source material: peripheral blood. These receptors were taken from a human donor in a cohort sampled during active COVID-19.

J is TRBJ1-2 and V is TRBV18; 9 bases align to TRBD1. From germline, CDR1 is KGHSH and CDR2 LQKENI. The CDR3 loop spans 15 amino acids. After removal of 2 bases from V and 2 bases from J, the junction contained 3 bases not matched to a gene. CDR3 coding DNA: TGTGCCAGCTCACCATCGACAGGGGGGAACTATGGCTACACCTTC. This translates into CASSPSTGGNYGYTF.

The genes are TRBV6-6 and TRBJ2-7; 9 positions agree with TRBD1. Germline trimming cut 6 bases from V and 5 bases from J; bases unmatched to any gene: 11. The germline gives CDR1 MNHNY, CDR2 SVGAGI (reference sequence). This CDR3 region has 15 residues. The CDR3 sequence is CASSSGQGVADEQYF. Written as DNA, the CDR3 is TGTGCCAGCAGCTCGGGACAGGGAGTTGCCGACGAGCAGTACTTC.

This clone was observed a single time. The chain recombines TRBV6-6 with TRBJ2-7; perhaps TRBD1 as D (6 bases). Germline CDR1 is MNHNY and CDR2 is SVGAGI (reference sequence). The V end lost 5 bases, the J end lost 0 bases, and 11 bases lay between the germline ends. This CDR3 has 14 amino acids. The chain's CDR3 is CASSTGQRSYEQYF. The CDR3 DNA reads TGTGCCAGCAGTACCGGACAGCGCTCCTACGAGCAGTACTTC.

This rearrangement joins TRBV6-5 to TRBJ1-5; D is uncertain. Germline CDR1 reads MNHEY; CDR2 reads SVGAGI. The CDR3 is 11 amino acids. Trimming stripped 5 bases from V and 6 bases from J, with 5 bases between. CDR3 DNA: TGTGCCAGCAGTCGTATTCAGCCCCAGCATTTT. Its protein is CASSRIQPQHF.

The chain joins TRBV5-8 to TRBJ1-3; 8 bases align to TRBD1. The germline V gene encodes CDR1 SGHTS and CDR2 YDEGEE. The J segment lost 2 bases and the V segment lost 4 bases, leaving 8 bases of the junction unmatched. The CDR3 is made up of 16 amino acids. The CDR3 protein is CASSHKTGGPGNTIYF. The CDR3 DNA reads TGTGCCAGCAGCCACAAAACAGGGGGACCTGGAAACACCATATATTTT.

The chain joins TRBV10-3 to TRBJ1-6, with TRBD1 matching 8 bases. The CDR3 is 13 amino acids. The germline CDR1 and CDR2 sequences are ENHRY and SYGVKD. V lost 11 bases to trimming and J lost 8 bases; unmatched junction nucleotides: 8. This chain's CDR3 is CAARQGTDSPLHF. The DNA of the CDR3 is TGTGCCGCCAGACAGGGGACGGATTCACCCCTCCACTTT.

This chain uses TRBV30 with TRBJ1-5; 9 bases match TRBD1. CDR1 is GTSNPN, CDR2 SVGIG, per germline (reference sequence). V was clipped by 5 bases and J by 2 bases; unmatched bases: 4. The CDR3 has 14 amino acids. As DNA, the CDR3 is TGTGCCTGGCAAACAGGGGGCCGCAATCAGCCCCAGCATTTT. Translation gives CAWQTGGRNQPQHF.

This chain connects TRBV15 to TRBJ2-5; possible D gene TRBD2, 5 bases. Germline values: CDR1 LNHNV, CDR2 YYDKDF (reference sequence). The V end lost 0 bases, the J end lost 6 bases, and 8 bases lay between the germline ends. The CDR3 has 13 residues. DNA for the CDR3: TGTGCCACCAGCAGAGATAGGAGGCAGACCCAGTACTTC. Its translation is CATSRDRRQTQYF.

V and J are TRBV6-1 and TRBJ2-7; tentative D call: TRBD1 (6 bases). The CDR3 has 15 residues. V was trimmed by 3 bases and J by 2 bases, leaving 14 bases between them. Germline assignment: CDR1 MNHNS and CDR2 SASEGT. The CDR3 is CASSDASDSTYEQYF. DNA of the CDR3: TGTGCCAGCAGTGACGCCTCGGACAGTACCTACGAGCAGTACTTC.

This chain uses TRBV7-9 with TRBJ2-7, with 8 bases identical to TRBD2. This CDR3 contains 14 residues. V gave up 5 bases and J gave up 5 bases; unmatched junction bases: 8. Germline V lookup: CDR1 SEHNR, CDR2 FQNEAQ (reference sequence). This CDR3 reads CASSRSGGEDEQYF. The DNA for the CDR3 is TGTGCCAGCAGCCGCTCGGGGGGGGAAGACGAGCAGTACTTC.

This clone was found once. CDR3 protein: CSVEVQGGEKLFF. DNA for the CDR3: TGCAGCGTTGAAGTACAGGGTGGTGAAAAACTGTTTTTT. V gene TRBV29-1 combines with J gene TRBJ1-4, with TRBD1 as a possible D gene (6 bases). The CDR3 has 13 residues. Germline lookup yields CDR1 SQVTM and CDR2 ANQGSEA. Trimming shortened V by 1 base and J by 7 bases, and 10 bases separated the two germline ends.

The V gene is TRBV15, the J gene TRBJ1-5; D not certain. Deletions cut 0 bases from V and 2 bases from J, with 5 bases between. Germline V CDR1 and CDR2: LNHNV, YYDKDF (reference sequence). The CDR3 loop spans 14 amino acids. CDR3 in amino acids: CATSRDLGNQPQHF. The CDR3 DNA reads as TGTGCCACCAGCAGAGACTTAGGCAATCAGCCCCAGCATTTT.

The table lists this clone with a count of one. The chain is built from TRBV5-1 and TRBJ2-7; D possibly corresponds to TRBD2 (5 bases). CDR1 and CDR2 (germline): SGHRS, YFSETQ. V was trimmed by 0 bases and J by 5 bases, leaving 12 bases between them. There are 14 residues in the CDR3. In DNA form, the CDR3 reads TGCGCCAGCAGCTTGGGTCCGGGGAGCCACGAGCAGTACTTC. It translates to CASSLGPGSHEQYF.

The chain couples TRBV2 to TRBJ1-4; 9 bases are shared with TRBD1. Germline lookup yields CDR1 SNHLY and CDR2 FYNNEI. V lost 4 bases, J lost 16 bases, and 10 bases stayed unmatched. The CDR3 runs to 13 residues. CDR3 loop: CASSGGTGFVGFF. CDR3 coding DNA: TGTGCCAGCAGTGGAGGGACAGGGTTTGTTGGGTTTTTT.

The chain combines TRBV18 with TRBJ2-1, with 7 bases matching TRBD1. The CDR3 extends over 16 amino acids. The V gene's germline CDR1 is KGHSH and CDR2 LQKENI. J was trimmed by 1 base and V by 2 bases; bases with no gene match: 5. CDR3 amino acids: CASSPAKQGSYNEQFF. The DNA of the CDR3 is TGTGCCAGCTCACCAGCGAAACAGGGGTCCTACAATGAGCAGTTCTTC. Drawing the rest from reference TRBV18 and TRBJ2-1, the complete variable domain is NAGVMQNPRHLVRRRGQEARLRCSPMKGHSHVYWYRQLPEEGLKFMVYLQKENIIDESGMPKERFSAEFPKEGPSILRIQQVVRGDSAAYFCASSPAKQGSYNEQFFGPGTRLTVL.

CDR3 DNA: TGCGCCAGCAGCCCCACCGGGACAGGGGCCTACGAGCAGTACTTC. It yields the protein CASSPTGTGAYEQYF. The gene calls are TRBV5-1 and TRBJ2-7; 10 positions match TRBD1. From germline, CDR1 is SGHRS and CDR2 YFSETQ. J lost 2 bases, V lost 4 bases, and 6 bases had no gene match. The CDR3 loop spans 15 amino acids.

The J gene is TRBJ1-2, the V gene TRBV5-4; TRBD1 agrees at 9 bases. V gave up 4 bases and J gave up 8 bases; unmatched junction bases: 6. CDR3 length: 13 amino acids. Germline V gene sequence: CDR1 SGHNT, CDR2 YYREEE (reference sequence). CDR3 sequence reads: CASSPDRGRGYTF. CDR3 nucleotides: TGTGCCAGCAGCCCGGACAGGGGTCGGGGCTACACCTTC.

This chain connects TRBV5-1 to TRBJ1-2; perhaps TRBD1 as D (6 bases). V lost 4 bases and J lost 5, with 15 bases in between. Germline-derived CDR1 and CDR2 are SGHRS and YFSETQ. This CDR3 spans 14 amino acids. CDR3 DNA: TGCGCCAGCAGCGTCGGACAGACCGAGTATGGCTACACCTTC. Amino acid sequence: CASSVGQTEYGYTF.

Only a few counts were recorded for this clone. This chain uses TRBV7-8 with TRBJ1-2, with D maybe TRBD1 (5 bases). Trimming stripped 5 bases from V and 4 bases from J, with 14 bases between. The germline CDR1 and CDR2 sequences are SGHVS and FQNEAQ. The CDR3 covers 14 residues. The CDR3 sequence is CASSPRGGIYGYTF. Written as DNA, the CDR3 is TGTGCCAGCAGCCCCCGGGGGGGGATCTATGGCTACACCTTC.

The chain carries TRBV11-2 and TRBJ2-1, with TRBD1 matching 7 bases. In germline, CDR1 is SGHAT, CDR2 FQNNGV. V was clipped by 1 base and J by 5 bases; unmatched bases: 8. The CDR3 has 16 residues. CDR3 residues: CASSLVGGRGHNEQFF. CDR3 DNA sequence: TGTGCCAGCAGCTTAGTAGGGGGCCGCGGCCACAATGAGCAGTTCTTC.

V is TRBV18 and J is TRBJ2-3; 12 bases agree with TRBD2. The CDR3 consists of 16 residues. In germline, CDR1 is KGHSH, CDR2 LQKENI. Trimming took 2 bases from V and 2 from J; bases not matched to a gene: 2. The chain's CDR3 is CASSPRTSGVTDTQYF. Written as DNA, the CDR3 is TGTGCCAGCTCACCAAGGACTAGCGGGGTCACAGATACGCAGTATTTT.

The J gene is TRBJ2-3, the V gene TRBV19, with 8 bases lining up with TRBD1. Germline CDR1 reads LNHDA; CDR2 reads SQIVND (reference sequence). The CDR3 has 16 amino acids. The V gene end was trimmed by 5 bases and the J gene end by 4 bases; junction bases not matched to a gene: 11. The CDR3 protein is CASSYVGQGDPDTQYF. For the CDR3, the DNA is TGTGCCAGTAGTTACGTCGGACAGGGTGACCCAGATACGCAGTATTTT.

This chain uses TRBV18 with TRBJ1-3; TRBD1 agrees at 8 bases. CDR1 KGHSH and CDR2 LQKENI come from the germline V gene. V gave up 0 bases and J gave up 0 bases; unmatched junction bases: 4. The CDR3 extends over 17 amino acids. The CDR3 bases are TGTGCCAGCTCACCACCGACAGGGGCGTCCTCTGGAAACACCATATATTTT. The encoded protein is CASSPPTGASSGNTIYF. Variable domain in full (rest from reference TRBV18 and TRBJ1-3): NAGVMQNPRHLVRRRGQEARLRCSPMKGHSHVYWYRQLPEEGLKFMVYLQKENIIDESGMPKERFSAEFPKEGPSILRIQQVVRGDSAAYFCASSPPTGASSGNTIYFGEGSWLTVV.

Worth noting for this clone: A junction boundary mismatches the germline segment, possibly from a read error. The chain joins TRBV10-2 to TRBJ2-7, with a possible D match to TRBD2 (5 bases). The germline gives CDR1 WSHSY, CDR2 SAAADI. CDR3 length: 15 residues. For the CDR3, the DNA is TGCGCGAGCACCCCACCCAGCGGAGATCCCTACGAGCAGTACTTC. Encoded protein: CASTPPSGDPYEQYF.

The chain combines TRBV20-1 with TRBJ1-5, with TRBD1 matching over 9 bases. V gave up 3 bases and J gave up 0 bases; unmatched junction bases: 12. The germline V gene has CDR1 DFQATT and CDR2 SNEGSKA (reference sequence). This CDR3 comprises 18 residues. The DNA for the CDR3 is TGCAGTGCTAGTCTCTCGGGACAGGGACCCCTTAGCAATCAGCCCCAGCATTTT. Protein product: CSASLSGQGPLSNQPQHF.

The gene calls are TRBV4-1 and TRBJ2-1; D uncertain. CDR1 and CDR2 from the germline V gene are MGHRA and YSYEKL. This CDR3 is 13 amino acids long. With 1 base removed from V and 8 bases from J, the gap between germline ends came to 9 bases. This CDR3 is CASSQVSSYEQFF. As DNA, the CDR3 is TGCGCCAGCAGCCAAGTTAGCAGCTATGAGCAGTTCTTC.

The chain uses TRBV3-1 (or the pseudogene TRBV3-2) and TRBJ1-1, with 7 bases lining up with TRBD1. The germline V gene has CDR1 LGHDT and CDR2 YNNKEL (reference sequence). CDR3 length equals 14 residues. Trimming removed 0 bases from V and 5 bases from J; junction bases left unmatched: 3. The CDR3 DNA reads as TGTGCCAGCAGCCAAGAAGGGACAGCTACTGAAGCTTTCTTT. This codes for CASSQEGTATEAFF.

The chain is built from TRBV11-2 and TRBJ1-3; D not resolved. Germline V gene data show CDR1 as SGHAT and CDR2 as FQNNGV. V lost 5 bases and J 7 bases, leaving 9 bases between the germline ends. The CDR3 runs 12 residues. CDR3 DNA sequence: TGTGCCAGCAGCGACTCTAGGAACACCATATATTTT. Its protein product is CASSDSRNTIYF.

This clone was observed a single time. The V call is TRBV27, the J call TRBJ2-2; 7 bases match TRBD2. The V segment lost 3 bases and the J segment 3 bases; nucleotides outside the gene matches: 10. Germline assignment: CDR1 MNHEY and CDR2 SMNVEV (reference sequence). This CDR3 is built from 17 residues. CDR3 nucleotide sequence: TGTGCCAGCAGTTTCCCTCGCTCGCGGGGGTACACCGGGGAGCTGTTTTTT. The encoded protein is CASSFPRSRGYTGELFF.

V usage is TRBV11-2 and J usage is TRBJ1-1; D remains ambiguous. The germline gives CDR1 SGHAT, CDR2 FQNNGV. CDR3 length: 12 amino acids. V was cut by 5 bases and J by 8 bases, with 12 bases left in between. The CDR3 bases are TGTGCCAGCAGCCACCTCACGGGGGAAGCTTTCTTT. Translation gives CASSHLTGEAFF.